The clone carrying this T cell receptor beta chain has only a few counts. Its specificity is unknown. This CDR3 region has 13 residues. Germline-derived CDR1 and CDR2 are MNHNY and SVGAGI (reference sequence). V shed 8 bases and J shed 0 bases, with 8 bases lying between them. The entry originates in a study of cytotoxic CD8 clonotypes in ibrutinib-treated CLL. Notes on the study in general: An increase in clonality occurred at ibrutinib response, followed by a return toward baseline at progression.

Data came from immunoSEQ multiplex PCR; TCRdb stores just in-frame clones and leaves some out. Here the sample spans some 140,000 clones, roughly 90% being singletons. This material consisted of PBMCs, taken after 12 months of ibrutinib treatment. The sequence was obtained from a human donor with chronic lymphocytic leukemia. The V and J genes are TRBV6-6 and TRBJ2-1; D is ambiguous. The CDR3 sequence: CASYWSSYNEQFF. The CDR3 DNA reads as TGTGCCAGCTACTGGAGCTCCTACAATGAGCAGTTCTTC.